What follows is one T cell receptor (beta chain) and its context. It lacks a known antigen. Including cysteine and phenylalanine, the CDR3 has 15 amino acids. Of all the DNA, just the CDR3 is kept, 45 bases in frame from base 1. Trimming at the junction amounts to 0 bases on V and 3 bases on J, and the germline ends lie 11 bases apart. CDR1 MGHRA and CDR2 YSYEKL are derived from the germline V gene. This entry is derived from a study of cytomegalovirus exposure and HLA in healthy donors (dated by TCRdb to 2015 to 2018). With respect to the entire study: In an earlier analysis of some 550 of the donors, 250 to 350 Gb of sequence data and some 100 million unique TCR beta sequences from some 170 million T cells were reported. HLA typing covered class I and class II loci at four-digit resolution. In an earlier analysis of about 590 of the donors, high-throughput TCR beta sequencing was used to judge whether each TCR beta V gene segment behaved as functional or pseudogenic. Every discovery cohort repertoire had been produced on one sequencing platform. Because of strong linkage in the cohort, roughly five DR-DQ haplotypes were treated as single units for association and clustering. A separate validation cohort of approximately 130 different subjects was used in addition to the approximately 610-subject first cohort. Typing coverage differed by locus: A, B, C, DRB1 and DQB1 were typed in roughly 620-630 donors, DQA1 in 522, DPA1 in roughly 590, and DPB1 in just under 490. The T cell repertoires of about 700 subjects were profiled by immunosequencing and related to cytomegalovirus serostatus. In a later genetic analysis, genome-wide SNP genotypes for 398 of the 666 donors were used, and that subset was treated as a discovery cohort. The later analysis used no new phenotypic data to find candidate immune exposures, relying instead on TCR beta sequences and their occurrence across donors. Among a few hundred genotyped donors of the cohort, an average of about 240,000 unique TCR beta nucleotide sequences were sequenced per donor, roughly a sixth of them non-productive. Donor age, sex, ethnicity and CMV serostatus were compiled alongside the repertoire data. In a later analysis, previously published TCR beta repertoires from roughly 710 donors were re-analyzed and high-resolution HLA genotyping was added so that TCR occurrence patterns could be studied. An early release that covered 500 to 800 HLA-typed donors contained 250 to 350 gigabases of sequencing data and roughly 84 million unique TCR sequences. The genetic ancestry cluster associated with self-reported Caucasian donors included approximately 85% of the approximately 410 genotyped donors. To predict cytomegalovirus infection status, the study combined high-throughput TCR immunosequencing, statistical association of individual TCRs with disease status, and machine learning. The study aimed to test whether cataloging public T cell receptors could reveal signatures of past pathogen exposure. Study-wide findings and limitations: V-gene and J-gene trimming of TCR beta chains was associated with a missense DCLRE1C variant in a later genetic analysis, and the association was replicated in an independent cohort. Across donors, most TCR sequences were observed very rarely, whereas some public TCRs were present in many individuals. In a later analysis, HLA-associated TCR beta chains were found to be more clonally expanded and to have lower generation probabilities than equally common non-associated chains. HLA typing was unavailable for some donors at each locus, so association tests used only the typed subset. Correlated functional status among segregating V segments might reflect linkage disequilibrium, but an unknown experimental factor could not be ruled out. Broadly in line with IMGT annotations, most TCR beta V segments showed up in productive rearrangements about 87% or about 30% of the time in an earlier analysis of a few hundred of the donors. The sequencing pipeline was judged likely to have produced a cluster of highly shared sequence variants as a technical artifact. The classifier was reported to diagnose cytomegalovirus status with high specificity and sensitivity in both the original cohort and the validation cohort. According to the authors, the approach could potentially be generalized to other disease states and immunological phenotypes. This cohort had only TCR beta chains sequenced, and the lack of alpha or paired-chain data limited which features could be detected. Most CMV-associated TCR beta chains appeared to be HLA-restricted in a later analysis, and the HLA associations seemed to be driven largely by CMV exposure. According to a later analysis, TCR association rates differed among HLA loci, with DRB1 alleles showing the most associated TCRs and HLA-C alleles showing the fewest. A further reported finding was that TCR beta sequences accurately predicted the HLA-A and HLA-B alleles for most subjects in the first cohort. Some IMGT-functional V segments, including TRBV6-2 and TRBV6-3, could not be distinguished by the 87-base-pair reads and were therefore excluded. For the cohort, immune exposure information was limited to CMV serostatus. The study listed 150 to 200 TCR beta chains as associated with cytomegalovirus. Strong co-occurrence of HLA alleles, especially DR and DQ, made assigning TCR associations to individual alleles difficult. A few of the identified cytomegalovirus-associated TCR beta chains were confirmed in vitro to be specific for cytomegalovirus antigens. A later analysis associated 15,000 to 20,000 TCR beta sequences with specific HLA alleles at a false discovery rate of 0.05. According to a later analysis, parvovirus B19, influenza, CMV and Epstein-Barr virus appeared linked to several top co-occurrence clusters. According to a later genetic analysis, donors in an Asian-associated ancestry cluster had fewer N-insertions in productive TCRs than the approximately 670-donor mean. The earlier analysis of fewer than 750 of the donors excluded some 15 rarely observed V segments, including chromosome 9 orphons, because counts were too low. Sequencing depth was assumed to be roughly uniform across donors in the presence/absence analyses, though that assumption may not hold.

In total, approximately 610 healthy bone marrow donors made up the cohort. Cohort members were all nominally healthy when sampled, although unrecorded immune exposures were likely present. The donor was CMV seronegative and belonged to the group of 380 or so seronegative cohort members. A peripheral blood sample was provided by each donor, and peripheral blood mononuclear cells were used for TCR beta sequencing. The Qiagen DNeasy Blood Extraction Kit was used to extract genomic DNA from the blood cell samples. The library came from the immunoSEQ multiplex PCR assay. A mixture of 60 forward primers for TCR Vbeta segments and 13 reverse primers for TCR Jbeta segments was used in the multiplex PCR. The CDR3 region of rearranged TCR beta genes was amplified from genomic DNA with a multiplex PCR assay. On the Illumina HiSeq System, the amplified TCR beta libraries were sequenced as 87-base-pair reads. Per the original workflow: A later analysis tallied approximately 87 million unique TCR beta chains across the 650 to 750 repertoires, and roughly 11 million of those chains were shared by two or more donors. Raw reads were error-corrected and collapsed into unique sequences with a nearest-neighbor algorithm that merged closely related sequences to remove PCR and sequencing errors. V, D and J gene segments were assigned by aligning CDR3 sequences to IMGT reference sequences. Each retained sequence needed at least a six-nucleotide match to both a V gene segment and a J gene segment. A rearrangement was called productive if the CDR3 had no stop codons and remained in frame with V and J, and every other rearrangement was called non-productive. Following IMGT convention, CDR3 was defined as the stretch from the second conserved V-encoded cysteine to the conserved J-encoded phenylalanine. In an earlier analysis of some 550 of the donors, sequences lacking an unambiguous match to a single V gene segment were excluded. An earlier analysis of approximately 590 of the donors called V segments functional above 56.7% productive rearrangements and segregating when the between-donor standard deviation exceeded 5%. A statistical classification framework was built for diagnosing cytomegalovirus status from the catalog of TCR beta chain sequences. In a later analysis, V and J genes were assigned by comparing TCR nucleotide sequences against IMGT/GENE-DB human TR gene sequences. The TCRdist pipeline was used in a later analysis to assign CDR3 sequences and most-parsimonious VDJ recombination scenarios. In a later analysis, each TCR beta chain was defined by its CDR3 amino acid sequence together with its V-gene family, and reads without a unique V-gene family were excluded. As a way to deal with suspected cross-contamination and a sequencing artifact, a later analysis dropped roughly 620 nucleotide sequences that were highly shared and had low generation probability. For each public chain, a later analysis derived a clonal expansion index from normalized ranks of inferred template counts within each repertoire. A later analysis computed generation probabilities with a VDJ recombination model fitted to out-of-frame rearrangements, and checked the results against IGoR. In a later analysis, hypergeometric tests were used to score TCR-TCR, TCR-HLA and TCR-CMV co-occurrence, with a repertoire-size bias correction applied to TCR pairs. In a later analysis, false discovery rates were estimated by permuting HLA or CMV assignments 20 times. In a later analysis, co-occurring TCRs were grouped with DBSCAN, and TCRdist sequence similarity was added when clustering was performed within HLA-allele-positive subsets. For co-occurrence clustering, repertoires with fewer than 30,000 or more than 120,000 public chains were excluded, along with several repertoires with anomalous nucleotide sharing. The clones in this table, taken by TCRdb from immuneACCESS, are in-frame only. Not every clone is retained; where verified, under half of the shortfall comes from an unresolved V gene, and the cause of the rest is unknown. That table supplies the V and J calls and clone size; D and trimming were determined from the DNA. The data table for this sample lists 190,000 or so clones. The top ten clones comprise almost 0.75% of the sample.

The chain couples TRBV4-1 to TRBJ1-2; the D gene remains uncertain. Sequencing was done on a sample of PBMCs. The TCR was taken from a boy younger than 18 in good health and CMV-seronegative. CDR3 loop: CASSQESSGDYGYTF. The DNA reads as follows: TGCGCCAGCAGCCAAGAATCATCGGGTGACTATGGCTACACCTTC.